This T cell receptor beta chain derives from a study of long-term antiretroviral therapy in people with HIV. Overall study results and limits: Following ART, diversity rose but still fell short of transplant donor controls.

This clone occurred once. Its antigen remains unknown. They ran version v3.0 of the immunoSEQ assay at survey level. Per-sample sequencing targets were about 40,000-55,000 T-cell genomes. The repertoire was sequenced with immunoSEQ multiplex PCR; TCRdb's copy has only in-frame clones and lacks some. The table records about 28,000 clones, over 75% of them present only once. Cryopreserved PBMC samples of roughly 0.85-11 million cells were used for DNA extraction. V lost 3 bases to trimming and J lost 0 bases, with 2 bases between them. From germline, CDR1 is LNHDA and CDR2 SQIVND (reference sequence). The CDR3 sequence is 12 residues long.

This material consisted of unsorted PBMCs, taken 2 years after starting antiretroviral therapy. The receptor's source is a middle-aged man with HIV. The rearrangement links TRBV19 to TRBJ1-1; D ambiguous. CDR3 bases: TGTGCCAGTAGTATTGTGAACACTGAAGCTTTCTTT. It translates to CASSIVNTEAFF.